Presented here are 19 T cell receptor beta chains from one specimen sequenced in a study of blood T cell repertoires in COVID-19. TCRdb's copy holds only in-frame clones and misses some; the assay was immunoSEQ multiplex PCR. The data contain tens of thousands of clones, approximately 78% of them singletons. Sample: PBMCs or T cells enriched from blood (not recorded which). The receptor source for this set is a woman aged 40 to 55 with acute COVID-19.

There are a few counts of this clone. The chain links TRBV7-9 to TRBJ1-4; unclear D gene. The CDR3 is 12 amino acids. V dropped 1 base and J dropped 16 bases, with 13 bases sitting between them. The germline CDR1 and CDR2 sequences are SEHNR and FQNEAQ (reference sequence). The CDR3 DNA reads as TGTGCCAGCAGCTTAGTCGGCGGGATGACGTTTTTT. This sequence encodes CASSLVGGMTFF.

The chain has TRBV3-1 (or the pseudogene TRBV3-2) and TRBJ2-1, with D maybe TRBD1 (5 bases). This CDR3 has 16 amino acids. CDR1 LGHDT and CDR2 YNNKEL come from the germline V gene (reference sequence). Trimming took off 4 bases at V and 7 bases at J, with 20 bases between the two ends. The CDR3 region is CASSLQSGQALNEQFF. The CDR3 nucleotides are TGTGCCAGCAGCCTTCAATCCGGACAAGCTTTAAATGAGCAGTTCTTC.

The V and J genes are TRBV9 and TRBJ2-5, with D possibly matching TRBD1 (6 bases). The CDR3 has 15 residues. The V end lost 6 bases, the J end lost 1 base, and 16 bases lay between the germline ends. Germline V lookup: CDR1 SGDLS, CDR2 YYNGEE. CDR3 bases: TGTGCCAGCACCCCAGGGGCGCGAAGCCAAGAGACCCAGTACTTC. Translated, it gives CASTPGARSQETQYF. The variable domain in full, completed from reference TRBV9 and TRBJ2-5, reads DSGVTQTPKHLITATGQRVTLRCSPRSGDLSVYWYQQSLDQGLQFLIQYYNGEERAKGNILERFSAQQFPDLHSELNLSSLELGDSALYFCASTPGARSQETQYFGPGTRLLVL.

This clone was detected once. The CDR3: CASLPIVRTGKTDTQYF. CDR3 DNA: TGTGCCAGCCTACCTATCGTCCGGACAGGTAAGACAGATACGCAGTATTTT. The rearrangement links TRBV27 to TRBJ2-3, with 7 positions matching TRBD1. V trimming: 8 bases; J trimming: 3 bases; junction bases outside the gene matches: 17. This CDR3 spans 17 amino acids. Germline V gene data show CDR1 as MNHEY and CDR2 as SMNVEV (reference sequence).

CDR3 residues: CASTLQGQGPGQPQHF. The CDR3 region has the DNA TGTGCCAGTACCCTCCAGGGACAGGGCCCGGGTCAGCCCCAGCATTTT. The chain links TRBV19 to TRBJ1-5; 9 positions match TRBD1. The CDR3 totals 16 residues. Germline values: CDR1 LNHDA, CDR2 SQIVND (reference sequence). Trimming removed 7 bases from V and 6 bases from J; junction bases left unmatched: 13.

This clone occurred once. V and J are TRBV28 and TRBJ1-3; perhaps TRBD1 as D (5 bases). Deletions cut 5 bases from V and 0 bases from J, with 14 bases between. The length of the CDR3 is 16 residues. Germline V lookup: CDR1 MDHEN, CDR2 SYDVKM. This CDR3 reads CASSEAGIRSGNTIYF. The CDR3 DNA is TGTGCCAGCAGTGAGGCAGGGATACGCTCTGGAAACACCATATATTTT.

This chain joins TRBV10-3 and TRBJ2-5; TRBD1 agrees at 10 bases. J was trimmed by 2 bases and V by 6 bases; bases with no gene match: 12. The V gene's germline CDR1 is ENHRY and CDR2 SYGVKD. This CDR3 comprises 17 residues. Here the CDR3 DNA reads TGTGCCATCAGCTACCGACAGGGGGCGAGTTCTCAAGAGACCCAGTACTTC. As protein: CAISYRQGASSQETQYF.

V usage is TRBV19 and J usage is TRBJ2-5, with TRBD2 matching over 7 bases. J lost 7 bases, V lost 6 bases, and 5 bases had no gene match. Germline-derived CDR1 and CDR2 are LNHDA and SQIVND (reference sequence). The CDR3 loop spans 12 amino acids. CDR3 in amino acids: CASRGGDPTQYF. The CDR3 DNA follows: TGTGCCAGTAGGGGGGGGGATCCGACCCAGTACTTC. Variable domain in full (rest from reference TRBV19 and TRBJ2-5): DGGITQSPKYLFRKEGQNVTLSCEQNLNHDAMYWYRQDPGQGLRLIYYSQIVNDFQKGDIAEGYSVSREKKESFPLTVTSAQKNPTAFYLCASRGGDPTQYFGPGTRLLVL.

The J gene is TRBJ1-2, the V gene TRBV7-9, with D uncertain. This CDR3 has 12 residues. The germline gives CDR1 SEHNR, CDR2 FQNEAQ (reference sequence). Trimming pared 5 bases from V and 4 bases from J, leaving 8 bases between. CDR3 sequence (DNA): TGTGCCAGCAGCACGGTCCTCTATGGCTACACCTTC. This encodes CASSTVLYGYTF.

This clone was seen more than once but under ten times. The genes are TRBV28 and TRBJ1-1; 8 bases map to TRBD1. V was pared by 4 bases and J by 1 base, with 8 bases of the junction left unmatched. The germline V gene encodes CDR1 MDHEN and CDR2 SYDVKM. This CDR3 has 16 amino acids. CDR3 bases: TGTGCCAGCAGTTCCGGGACAGGCCCCTCGAACACTGAAGCTTTCTTT. Translated: CASSSGTGPSNTEAFF.

CDR3 nucleotides: TGTGCCAGCAGTTTAAACCTCGAGAATTCACCCCTCCACTTT. Amino acid sequence: CASSLNLENSPLHF. This chain joins TRBV28 and TRBJ1-6, with unresolved D. CDR1 is MDHEN, CDR2 SYDVKM, per germline. The CDR3 contains 14 residues. V lost 2 bases and J 7 bases, leaving 9 bases between the germline ends. Drawing the rest from reference TRBV28 and TRBJ1-6, the complete variable domain is DVKVTQSSRYLVKRTGEKVFLECVQDMDHENMFWYRQDPGLGLRLIYFSYDVKMKEKGDIPEGYSVSREKKERFSLILESASTNQTSMYLCASSLNLENSPLHFGNGTRLTVT.

This chain uses TRBV3-1 (or the pseudogene TRBV3-2) with TRBJ2-1, with D tentatively TRBD2 (5 bases). The V and J ends lost 4 bases and 3 bases respectively, with 16 bases between them. CDR1 and CDR2 from the germline V gene are LGHDT and YNNKEL (reference sequence). This CDR3 has 16 residues. The CDR3 DNA reads TGTGCCAGCAGCCCGTTTCGAAACGCGGGCTACAATGAGCAGTTCTTC. This sequence encodes CASSPFRNAGYNEQFF.

This chain joins TRBV7-2 and TRBJ2-7, with D perhaps matching TRBD1 (6 bases). The CDR3 has 18 residues. V lost 4 bases to trimming and J lost 4 bases, with 26 bases between them. The germline gives CDR1 SGHTA, CDR2 FQGNSA. This CDR3 is CASSYRMPGHLGGYEQYV. CDR3 bases: TGTGCCAGCAGCTATAGAATGCCGGGACATCTTGGGGGTTACGAGCAGTACGTC.

This chain joins TRBV7-3 and TRBJ2-5; tentatively, D is TRBD1 (5 bases). CDR1 is SGHTA and CDR2 is FQGTGA in the germline V gene. The CDR3 is 13 residues long. Trimming removed 0 bases from V and 3 bases from J, with 5 bases in between. The CDR3 DNA reads as TGTGCCAGCAGCTTAACCAGGGAAGAGACCCAGTACTTC. It specifies CASSLTREETQYF.

V gene TRBV13 combines with J gene TRBJ1-6; TRBD1 is a possible D gene (5 bases). The CDR3 length is 14 residues. The V gene's germline CDR1 is PRHDT and CDR2 FYEKMQ (reference sequence). V was clipped by 5 bases and J by 8 bases, with 13 bases between them. The CDR3 sequence is CASSLRGSDSPLHF. The CDR3 DNA reads as TGTGCCAGCAGCCTCCGGGGGTCAGATTCACCCCTCCACTTT.

V gene TRBV10-1 combines with J gene TRBJ2-5; unclear D gene. V was clipped by 4 bases and J by 1 base, with 7 bases between them. There are 13 residues in the CDR3. Germline V gene data show CDR1 as WNHNN and CDR2 as SYGVQD (reference sequence). The CDR3 nucleotides read TGCGCCAGCAGTGTTGGCATCCAAGAGACCCAGTACTTC. Residues: CASSVGIQETQYF.

The chain joins TRBV5-1 to TRBJ2-3; 7 bases fit TRBD2. The CDR3 has 17 amino acids. The trim removed 0 bases at V and 4 bases at J, leaving 11 bases unmatched. The germline V gene encodes CDR1 SGHRS and CDR2 YFSETQ. The CDR3: CASSLVVLARGADTQYF. Written as DNA, the CDR3 is TGCGCCAGCAGCTTGGTCGTACTAGCGCGAGGGGCAGATACGCAGTATTTT.

The table lists this clone with a few counts. The rearrangement links TRBV20-1 to TRBJ1-2; D is possibly TRBD1 (5 bases). CDR1 DFQATT and CDR2 SNEGSKA come from the germline V gene (reference sequence). The CDR3 length is 11 residues. V shed 5 bases and J shed 12 bases, with 16 bases lying between them. CDR3 bases: TGCAGTGCTCCACTGGGGGGAAAGGACACCTTC. It specifies CSAPLGGKDTF.

The chain uses TRBV7-8 and TRBJ1-4; D is unclear. CDR3 length equals 15 residues. The V end lost 4 bases, the J end lost 0 bases, and 9 bases lay between the germline ends. Germline CDR1 is SGHVS and CDR2 is FQNEAQ. CDR3 DNA: TGTGCCAGCAGCTACCTCAGCGCAACTAATGAAAAACTGTTTTTT. Its translation: CASSYLSATNEKLFF. The complete variable domain, with remaining parts taken from reference TRBV7-8 and TRBJ1-4, reads GAGVSQSPRYKVAKRGQDVALRCDPISGHVSLFWYQQALGQGPEFLTYFQNEAQLDKSGLPSDRFFAERPEGSVSTLKIQRTQQEDSAVYLCASSYLSATNEKLFFGSGTQLSVL.